Listed below are T cell receptor beta chains from one sample, sequenced in a study of blood T cell repertoires in COVID-19. Data came from immunoSEQ multiplex PCR; TCRdb stores just in-frame clones and leaves some out. The data show approximately 150,000 clones, with about nine tenths seen just once and approximately 0.95% held by the top ten. Sequences were obtained from peripheral blood. The receptor source for this set is a woman aged 50 to 60 with acute or convalescent COVID-19. CDR3s leave out the opening cysteine and the closing phenylalanine or tryptophan. Some rows have no size entry. The others give once, few or many, or a class for an expanded clone.

v_call clone_size cdr3_aa
TRBV5-6 . ASSLVPTSGETQY
TRBV12-5 . ASARDHDNYEQY
TRBV30 few AWSEANSGNTIY
TRBV14 . ASSQENGLYGYT
TRBV6-5 . ASSWTGFNEKLF
TRBV5-6 . ASGRPGGSTDTQY
TRBV13 . ASSLGSTGSYEQY
TRBV6-5 . ASSYSRDTLKNTQY
TRBV6-1 . ASSEPGGSGPQH
TRBV14 . ASTSGLNTEAF
TRBV9 . ASSHPTAYNSPLH
TRBV5-8 . ASSFMFGRGTYNEQF
TRBV9 . ASSANPGQGQGYT
TRBV11-2 . ASSLTRAKNIQY
TRBV7-3 once ASSPGRAGANVLT
TRBV30 . AGGRGAGLGYT
TRBV9 . ASSVLGELNYGYT
TRBV9 . ASSVGVSNQPQH
TRBV7-6 . ASSLWAGSGRGSGELF
TRBV11-3 . ASSLLSRNTGELF
TRBV4-1 few ASSQADAGQFGSPLH
TRBV6-5 . ASSYSAGTSIEQY
TRBV11-2 . ASSRGVREWTTEAF
TRBV7-3 . ASSLSPGSTDTQY
TRBV7-2 . ASSLVSGNTIY
TRBV18 . ASSGQGYNEQF
TRBV18 . ASSPRGRPNNEQF
TRBV7-9 . ASSYNTDTQY
TRBV28 . ASRSPSGSSYNEQF
TRBV10-3 . AISLHGTANTGELF
TRBV5-1 . ASSPSPAGLHMNTEAF
TRBV2 . ASSDLGLQNPSSGNTIY
TRBV6-5 . ASRQGPSHGTEAF
TRBV5-1 . ASSIAGVWLDEQF
TRBV7-3 . ASSLTTSGGTNTGELF
TRBV3-1/TRBV3-2 few ASSQVEGRDGNTGELF
TRBV6-5 . ASSYRRGDTGELF
TRBV18 . ASSRDRGDTEAF
TRBV7-2 . ASSLPGYNSPLH
TRBV19 . ASSIQVNSPLH
TRBV19 few ASSSAASYGYT
TRBV7-2 . ASSLVTGSNQPQH
TRBV5-1 . ASSVTGWTEAF
TRBV25-1 . ASSESDRFRTEAF
TRBV11-2 . ASSFGTSISGELF
TRBV29-1 . SVRREISGNTIY